The subject of this entry is one T cell receptor beta chain. Its antigen is as yet unknown. This record belongs to a study of response to subunit inactivated influenza vaccine. TCRdb called the RT-PCR reads again in MiXCR, with one record for every CDR3 protein. Of hundreds of thousands of distinct CDR3 sequences listed, around 13% are singletons. Overall study results and limits: Few new T cells, the authors suggested, are recruited by each seasonal influenza vaccination.

The CDR3 extends over 17 amino acids. Germline CDR1 is DFQATT and CDR2 is SNEGSKA (reference sequence). With 4 bases clipped from V and 8 bases from J, the junction kept 19 bases outside the gene matches. The clonotype comes from a man in his fifties or sixties who received an inactivated influenza vaccine. This specimen was PBMCs from blood, taken 14 to 15 days before vaccination. The gene calls are TRBV20-1 and TRBJ2-1, with TRBD2 matching over 8 bases. DNA of the CDR3: TGCAGTGCTATTCCGAAGATCCCGGGACTAGTGGAAGATGAGCAGTTCTTC. Protein sequence: CSAIPKIPGLVEDEQFF.